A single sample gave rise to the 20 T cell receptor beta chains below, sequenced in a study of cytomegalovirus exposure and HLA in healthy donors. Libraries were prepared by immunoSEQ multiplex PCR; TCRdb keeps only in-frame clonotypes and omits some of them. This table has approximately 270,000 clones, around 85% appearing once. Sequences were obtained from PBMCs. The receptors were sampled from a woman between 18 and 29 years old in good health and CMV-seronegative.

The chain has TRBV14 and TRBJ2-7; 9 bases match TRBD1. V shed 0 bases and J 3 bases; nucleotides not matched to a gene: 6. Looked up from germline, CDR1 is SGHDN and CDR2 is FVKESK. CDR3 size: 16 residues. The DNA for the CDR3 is TGTGCCAGCAGCCAAGATGGGGACAGGGATATCTACGAGCAGTACTTC. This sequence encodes CASSQDGDRDIYEQYF.

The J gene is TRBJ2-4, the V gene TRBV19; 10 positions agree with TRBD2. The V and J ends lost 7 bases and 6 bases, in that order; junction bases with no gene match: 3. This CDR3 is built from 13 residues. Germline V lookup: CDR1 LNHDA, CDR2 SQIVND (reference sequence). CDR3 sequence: CASKIAGGNIQYF. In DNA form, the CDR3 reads TGTGCCAGTAAGATAGCGGGAGGAAACATTCAGTACTTC. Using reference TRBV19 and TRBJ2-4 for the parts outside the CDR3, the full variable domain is DGGITQSPKYLFRKEGQNVTLSCEQNLNHDAMYWYRQDPGQGLRLIYYSQIVNDFQKGDIAEGYSVSREKKESFPLTVTSAQKNPTAFYLCASKIAGGNIQYFGAGTRLSVL.

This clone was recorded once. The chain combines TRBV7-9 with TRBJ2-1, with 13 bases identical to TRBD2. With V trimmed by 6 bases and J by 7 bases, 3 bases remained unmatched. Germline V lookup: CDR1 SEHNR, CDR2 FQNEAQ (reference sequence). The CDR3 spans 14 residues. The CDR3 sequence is CASSLTSGRNEQFF. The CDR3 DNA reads TGTGCCAGCAGTTTGACTAGCGGGAGGAATGAGCAGTTCTTC.

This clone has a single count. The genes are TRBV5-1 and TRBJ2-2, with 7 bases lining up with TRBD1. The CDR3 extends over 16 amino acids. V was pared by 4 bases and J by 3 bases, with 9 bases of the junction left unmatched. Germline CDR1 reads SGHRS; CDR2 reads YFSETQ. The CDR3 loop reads CASSPGHTGDTGELFF. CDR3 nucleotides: TGCGCCAGCAGCCCAGGGCATACAGGGGACACCGGGGAGCTGTTTTTT.

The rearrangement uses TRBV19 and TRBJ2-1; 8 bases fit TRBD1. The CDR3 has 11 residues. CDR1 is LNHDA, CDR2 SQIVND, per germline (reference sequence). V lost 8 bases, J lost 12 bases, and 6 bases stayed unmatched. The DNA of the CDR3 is TGTGCCAGTTCCCAGGGGGCATGGCAGTTCTTC. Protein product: CASSQGAWQFF.

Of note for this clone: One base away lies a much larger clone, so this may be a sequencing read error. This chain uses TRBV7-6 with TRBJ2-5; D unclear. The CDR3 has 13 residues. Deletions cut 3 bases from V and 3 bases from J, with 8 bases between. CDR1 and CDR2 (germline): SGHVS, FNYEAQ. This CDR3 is CASSFGRKETQYF. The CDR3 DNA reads TGTGCCAGCAGCTTCGGCAGGAAAGAGACCCAGTACTTC.

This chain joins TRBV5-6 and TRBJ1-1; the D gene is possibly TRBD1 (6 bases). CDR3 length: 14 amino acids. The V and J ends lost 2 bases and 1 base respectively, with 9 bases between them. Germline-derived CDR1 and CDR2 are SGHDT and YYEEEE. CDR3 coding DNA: TGTGCCAGCAGCTTAGGACAGAGGAACACTGAAGCTTTCTTT. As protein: CASSLGQRNTEAFF.

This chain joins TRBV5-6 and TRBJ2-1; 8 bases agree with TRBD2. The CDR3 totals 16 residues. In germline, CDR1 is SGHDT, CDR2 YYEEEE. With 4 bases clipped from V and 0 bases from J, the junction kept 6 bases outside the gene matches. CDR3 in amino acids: CASSPERGISYNEQFF. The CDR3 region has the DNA TGTGCCAGCAGCCCCGAGCGGGGGATCTCCTACAATGAGCAGTTCTTC.

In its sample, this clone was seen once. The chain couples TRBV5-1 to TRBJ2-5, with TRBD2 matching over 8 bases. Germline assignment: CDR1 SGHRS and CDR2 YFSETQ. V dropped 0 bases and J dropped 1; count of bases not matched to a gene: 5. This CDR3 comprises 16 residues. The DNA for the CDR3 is TGCGCCAGCAGCTTGGCCGCTCTAGCGGGCCAAGAGACCCAGTACTTC. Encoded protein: CASSLAALAGQETQYF.

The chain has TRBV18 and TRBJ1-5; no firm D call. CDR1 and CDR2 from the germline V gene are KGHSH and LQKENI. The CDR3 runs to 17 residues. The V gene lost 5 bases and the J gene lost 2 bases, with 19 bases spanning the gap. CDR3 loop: CASSGNFIRRGNQPQHF. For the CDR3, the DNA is TGTGCCAGCTCAGGTAATTTCATTCGGAGGGGCAATCAGCCCCAGCATTTT.

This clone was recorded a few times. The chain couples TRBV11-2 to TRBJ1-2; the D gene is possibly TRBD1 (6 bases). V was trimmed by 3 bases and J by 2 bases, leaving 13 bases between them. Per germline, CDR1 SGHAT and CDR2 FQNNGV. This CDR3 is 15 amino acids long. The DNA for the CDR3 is TGTGCCAGCAGCTTTTGGACAGCCGGCAACTATGGCTACACCTTC. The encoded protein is CASSFWTAGNYGYTF.

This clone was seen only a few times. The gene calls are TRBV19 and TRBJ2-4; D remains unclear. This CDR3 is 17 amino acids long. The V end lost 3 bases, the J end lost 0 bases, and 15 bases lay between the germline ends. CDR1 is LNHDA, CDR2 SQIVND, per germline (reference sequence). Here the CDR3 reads CASSIARLPGAKNIQYF. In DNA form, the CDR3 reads TGTGCCAGTAGTATCGCTAGATTACCGGGAGCCAAAAACATTCAGTACTTC.

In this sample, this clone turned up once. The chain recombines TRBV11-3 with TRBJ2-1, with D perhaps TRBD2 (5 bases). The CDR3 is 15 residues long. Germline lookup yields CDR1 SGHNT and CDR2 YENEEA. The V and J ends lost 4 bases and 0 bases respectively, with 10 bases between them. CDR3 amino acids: CASSSRDSSYNEQFF. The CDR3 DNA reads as TGTGCCAGCAGCTCCCGGGATAGCTCCTACAATGAGCAGTTCTTC.

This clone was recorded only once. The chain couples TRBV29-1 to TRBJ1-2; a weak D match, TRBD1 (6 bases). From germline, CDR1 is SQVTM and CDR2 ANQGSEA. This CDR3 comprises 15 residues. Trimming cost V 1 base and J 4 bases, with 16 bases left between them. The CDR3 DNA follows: TGCAGCGTTGAAGTCTCTGGGCAGGGGTTCTATGGCTACACCTTC. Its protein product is CSVEVSGQGFYGYTF.

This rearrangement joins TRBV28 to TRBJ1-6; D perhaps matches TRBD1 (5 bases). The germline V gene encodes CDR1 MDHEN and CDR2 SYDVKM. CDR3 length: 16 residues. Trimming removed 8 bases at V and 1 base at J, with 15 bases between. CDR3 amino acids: CASRTPRVSYNSPLHF. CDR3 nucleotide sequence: TGTGCCAGCCGCACCCCCAGGGTATCCTATAATTCACCCCTCCACTTT.

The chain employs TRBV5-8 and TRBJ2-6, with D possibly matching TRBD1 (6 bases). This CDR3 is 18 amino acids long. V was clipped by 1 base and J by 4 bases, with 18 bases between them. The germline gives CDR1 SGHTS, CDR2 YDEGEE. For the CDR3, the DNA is TGTGCCAGCAGCTTGTCGCAGGGGTCGTTCTCAGGGGCCAACGTCCTGACTTTC. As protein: CASSLSQGSFSGANVLTF.

CDR3 in DNA: TGTGCCAGCAGCTTATGGACTAGCGGCTCCTACGAGCAGTACTTC. The encoded protein is CASSLWTSGSYEQYF. The chain combines TRBV7-9 with TRBJ2-7, with 10 bases identical to TRBD2. J was trimmed by 0 bases and V by 2 bases; bases with no gene match: 1. This CDR3 is 15 amino acids long. Germline V CDR1 and CDR2: SEHNR, FQNEAQ (reference sequence).

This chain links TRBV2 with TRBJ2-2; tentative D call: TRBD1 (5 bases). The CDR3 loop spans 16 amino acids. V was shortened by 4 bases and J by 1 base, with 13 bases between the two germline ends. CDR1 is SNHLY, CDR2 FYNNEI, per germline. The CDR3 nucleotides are TGTGCCAGCAGTGCTTGGGGCTCGGTGAACACCGGGGAGCTGTTTTTT. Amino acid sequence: CASSAWGSVNTGELFF.

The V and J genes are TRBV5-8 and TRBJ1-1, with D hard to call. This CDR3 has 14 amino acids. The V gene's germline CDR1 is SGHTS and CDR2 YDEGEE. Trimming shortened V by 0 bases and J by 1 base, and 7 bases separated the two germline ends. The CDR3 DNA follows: TGTGCCAGCAGCTTGGTTCCTACGAACACTGAAGCTTTCTTT. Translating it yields CASSLVPTNTEAFF.

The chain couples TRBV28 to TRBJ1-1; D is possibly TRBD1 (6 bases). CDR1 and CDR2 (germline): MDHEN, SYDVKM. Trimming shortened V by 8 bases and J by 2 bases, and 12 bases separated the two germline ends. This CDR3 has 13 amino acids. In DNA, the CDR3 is TGTGCCAGCCCGGGACAAGTTAACACTGAAGCTTTCTTT. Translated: CASPGQVNTEAFF.